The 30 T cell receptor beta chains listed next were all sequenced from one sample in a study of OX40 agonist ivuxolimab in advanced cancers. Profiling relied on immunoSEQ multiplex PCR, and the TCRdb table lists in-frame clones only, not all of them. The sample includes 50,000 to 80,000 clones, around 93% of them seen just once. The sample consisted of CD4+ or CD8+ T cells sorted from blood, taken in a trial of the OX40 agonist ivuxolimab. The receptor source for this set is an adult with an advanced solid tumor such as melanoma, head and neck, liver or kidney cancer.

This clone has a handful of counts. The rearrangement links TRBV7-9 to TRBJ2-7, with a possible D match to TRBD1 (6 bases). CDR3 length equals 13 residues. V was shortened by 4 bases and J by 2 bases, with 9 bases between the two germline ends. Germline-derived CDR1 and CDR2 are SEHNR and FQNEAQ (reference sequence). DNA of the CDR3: TGTGCCAGCAGCTCGTGGACAGCCTACGAGCAGTACTTC. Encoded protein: CASSSWTAYEQYF.

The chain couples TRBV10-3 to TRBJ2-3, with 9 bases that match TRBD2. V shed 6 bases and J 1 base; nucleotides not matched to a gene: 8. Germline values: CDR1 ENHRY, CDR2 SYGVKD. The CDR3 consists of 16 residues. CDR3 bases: TGTGCCATCAGGGAAAGGGCTAGCGGGGGCACAGATACGCAGTATTTT. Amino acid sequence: CAIRERASGGTDTQYF.

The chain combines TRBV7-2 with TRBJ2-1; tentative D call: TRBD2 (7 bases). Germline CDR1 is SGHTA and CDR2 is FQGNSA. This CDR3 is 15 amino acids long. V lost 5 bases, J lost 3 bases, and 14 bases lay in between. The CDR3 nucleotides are TGTGCCAGCAGCCCTAGGGGGGGCAGCTACAATGAGCAGTTCTTC. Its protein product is CASSPRGGSYNEQFF.

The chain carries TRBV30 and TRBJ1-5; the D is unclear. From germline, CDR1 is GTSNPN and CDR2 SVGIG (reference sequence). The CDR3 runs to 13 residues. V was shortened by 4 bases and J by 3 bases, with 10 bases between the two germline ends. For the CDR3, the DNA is TGTGCCTGGACCGGACGGTCCAATCAGCCCCAGCATTTT. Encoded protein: CAWTGRSNQPQHF.

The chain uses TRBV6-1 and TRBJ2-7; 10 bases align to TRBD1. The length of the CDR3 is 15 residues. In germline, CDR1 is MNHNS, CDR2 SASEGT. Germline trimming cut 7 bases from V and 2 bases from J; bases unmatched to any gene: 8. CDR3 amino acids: CASTPGQGIPYEQYF. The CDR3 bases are TGTGCCAGCACCCCGGGACAGGGGATCCCCTACGAGCAGTACTTC.

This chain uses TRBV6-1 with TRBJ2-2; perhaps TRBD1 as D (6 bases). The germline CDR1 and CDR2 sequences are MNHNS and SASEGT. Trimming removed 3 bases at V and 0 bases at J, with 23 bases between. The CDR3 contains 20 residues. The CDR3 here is CASSDQWGHPWASNTGELFF. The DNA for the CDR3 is TGTGCCAGCAGTGACCAATGGGGACACCCTTGGGCCTCGAACACCGGGGAGCTGTTTTTT.

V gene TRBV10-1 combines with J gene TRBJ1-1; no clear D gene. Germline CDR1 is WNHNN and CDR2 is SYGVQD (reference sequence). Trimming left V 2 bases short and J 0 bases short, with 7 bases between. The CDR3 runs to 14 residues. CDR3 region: CASSEEQLNTEAFF. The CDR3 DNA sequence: TGCGCCAGCAGTGAGGAACAATTGAACACTGAAGCTTTCTTT.

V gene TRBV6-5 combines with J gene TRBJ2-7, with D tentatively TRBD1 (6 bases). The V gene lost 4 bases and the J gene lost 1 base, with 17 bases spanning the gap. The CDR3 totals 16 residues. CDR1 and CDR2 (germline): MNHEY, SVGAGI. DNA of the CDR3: TGTGCCAGCAGTTCTAAAGGACAGCTGGGGTCCTACGAGCAGTACTTC. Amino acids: CASSSKGQLGSYEQYF.

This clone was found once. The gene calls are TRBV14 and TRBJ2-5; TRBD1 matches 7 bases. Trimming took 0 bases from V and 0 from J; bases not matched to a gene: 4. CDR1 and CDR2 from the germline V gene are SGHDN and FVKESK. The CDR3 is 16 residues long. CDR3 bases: TGTGCCAGCAGCCAAGATGTGGGACAGTACCAAGAGACCCAGTACTTC. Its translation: CASSQDVGQYQETQYF.

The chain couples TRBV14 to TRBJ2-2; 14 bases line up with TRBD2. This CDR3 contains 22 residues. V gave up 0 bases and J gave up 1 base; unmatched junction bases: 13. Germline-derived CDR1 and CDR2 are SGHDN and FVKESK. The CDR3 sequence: CASSQDNLATSGRGGNTGELFF. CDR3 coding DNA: TGTGCCAGCAGCCAAGATAATCTGGCGACTAGCGGGAGGGGAGGGAACACCGGGGAGCTGTTTTTT.

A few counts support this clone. The CDR3 region has the DNA TGTGCCAGCAGTGAAACGTGGGACTCTTCCTACGAGCAGTACTTC. It yields the protein CASSETWDSSYEQYF. The rearrangement uses TRBV6-1 and TRBJ2-7, with D possibly TRBD2 on 6 matching bases. Trimming stripped 2 bases from V and 1 base from J, with 12 bases between. Germline loops: CDR1 MNHNS, CDR2 SASEGT. The CDR3 has 15 residues.

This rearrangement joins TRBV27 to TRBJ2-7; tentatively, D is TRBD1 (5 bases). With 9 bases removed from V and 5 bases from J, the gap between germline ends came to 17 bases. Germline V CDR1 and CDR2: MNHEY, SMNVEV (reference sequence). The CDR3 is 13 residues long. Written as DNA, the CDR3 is TGTGCCAGTAAGAAGACAGAATTTGACGAGCAGTACTTC. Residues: CASKKTEFDEQYF.

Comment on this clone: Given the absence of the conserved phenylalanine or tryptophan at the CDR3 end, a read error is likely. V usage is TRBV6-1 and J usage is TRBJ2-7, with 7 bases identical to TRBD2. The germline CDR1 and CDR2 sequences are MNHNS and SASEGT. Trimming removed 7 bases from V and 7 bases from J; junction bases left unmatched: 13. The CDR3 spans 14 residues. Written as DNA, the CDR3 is TGTGCCAGCATCCCTGCCGGGAGGATGGGTGAGCAGTACCTC. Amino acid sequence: CASIPAGRMGEQYL.

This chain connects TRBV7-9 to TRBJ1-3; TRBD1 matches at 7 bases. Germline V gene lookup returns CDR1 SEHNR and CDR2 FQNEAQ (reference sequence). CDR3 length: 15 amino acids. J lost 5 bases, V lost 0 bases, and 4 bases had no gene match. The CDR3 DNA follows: TGTGCCAGCAGCTTAGCGGGACAGCCACGAAACACCATATATTTT. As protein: CASSLAGQPRNTIYF.

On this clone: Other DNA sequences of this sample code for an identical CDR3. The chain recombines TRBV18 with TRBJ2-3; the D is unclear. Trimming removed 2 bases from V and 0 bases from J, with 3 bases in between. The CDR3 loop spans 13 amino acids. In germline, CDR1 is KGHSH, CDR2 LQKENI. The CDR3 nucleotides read TGTGCCAGCTCACCAGGGAGCACAGATACGCAGTATTTT. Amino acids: CASSPGSTDTQYF. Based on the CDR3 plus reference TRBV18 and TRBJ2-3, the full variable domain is NAGVMQNPRHLVRRRGQEARLRCSPMKGHSHVYWYRQLPEEGLKFMVYLQKENIIDESGMPKERFSAEFPKEGPSILRIQQVVRGDSAAYFCASSPGSTDTQYFGPGTRLTVL.

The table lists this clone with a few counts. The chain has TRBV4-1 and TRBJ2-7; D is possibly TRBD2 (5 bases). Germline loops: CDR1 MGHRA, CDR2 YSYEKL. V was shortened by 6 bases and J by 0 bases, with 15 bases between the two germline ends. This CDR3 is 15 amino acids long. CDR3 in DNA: TGCGCCAGCAGTCTTGGAGGCGATACCTCCTACGAGCAGTACTTC. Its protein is CASSLGGDTSYEQYF.

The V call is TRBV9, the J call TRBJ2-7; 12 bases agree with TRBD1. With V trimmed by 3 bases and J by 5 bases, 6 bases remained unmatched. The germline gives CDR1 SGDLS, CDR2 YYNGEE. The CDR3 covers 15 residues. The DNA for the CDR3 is TGTGCCAGCAGCGGCCCGGGACAGGGGGCACACGAGCAGTACTTC. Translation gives CASSGPGQGAHEQYF.

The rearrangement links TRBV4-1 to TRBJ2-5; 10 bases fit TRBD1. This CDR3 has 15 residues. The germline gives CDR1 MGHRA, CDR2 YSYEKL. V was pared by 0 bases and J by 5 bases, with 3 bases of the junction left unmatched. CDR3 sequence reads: CASSQEGTGDETQYF. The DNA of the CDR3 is TGCGCCAGCAGCCAAGAGGGGACAGGGGACGAGACCCAGTACTTC.

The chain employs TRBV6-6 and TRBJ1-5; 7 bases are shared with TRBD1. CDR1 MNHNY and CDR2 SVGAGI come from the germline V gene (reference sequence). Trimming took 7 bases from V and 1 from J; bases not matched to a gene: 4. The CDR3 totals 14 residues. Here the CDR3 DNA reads TGTGCCAGCAAAGACAGGGTGAGCAATCAGCCCCAGCATTTT. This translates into CASKDRVSNQPQHF.

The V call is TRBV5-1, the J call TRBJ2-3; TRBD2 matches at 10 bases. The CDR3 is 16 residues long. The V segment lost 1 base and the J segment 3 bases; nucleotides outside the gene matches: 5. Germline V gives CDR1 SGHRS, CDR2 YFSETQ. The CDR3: CASSLTASGSTDTQYF. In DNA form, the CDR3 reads TGCGCCAGCAGCTTGACGGCTAGCGGGAGTACAGATACGCAGTATTTT.

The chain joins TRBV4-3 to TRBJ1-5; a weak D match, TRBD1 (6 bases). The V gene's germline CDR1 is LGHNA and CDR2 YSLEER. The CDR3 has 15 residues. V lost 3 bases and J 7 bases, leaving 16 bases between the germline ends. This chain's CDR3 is CASSHSTGRGQPQHF. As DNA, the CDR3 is TGCGCCAGCAGCCACTCAACAGGGCGGGGGCAGCCCCAGCATTTT.

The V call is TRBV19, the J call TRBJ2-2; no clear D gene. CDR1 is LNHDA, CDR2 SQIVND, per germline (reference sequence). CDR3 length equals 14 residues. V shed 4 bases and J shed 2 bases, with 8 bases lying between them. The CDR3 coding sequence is TGTGCCAGTAGTAGCTCGATTAACACCGGGGAGCTGTTTTTT. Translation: CASSSSINTGELFF. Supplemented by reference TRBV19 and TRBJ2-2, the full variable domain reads DGGITQSPKYLFRKEGQNVTLSCEQNLNHDAMYWYRQDPGQGLRLIYYSQIVNDFQKGDIAEGYSVSREKKESFPLTVTSAQKNPTAFYLCASSSSINTGELFFGEGSRLTVL.

CDR3 DNA sequence: TGTGCCAGCAGTTTTAAAGCCGGGACAGGGGGCGAGCAGTACTTC. Translating it yields CASSFKAGTGGEQYF. The chain recombines TRBV6-5 with TRBJ2-7, with 11 bases that match TRBD1. Germline assignment: CDR1 MNHEY and CDR2 SVGAGI. The CDR3 covers 15 residues. V lost 4 bases and J lost 6; bases outside the gene matches: 8.

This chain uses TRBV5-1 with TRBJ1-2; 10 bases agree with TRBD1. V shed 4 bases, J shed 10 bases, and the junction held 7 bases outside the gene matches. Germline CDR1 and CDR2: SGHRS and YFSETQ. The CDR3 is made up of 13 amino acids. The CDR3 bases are TGCGCCAGCAGCGGGACAGGGGCGGATGACTACACCTTC. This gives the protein CASSGTGADDYTF.

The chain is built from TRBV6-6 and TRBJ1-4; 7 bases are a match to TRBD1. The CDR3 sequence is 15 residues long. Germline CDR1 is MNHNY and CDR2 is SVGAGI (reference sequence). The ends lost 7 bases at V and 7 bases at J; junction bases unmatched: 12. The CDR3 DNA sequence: TGTGCCAGCAACAAGGCGGGACAGTTGTCTGAAAAACTGTTTTTT. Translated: CASNKAGQLSEKLFF.

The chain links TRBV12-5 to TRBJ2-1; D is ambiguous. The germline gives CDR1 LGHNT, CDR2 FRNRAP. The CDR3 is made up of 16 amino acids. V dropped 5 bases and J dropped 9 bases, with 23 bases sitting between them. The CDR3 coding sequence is TGTGCTAGTGGTACCGCCTTTCAATGGAAATCGTCTGAGCAGTTCTTC. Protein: CASGTAFQWKSSEQFF. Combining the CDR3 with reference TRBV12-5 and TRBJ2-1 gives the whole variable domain DARVTQTPRHKVTEMGQEVTMRCQPILGHNTVFWYRQTMMQGLELLAYFRNRAPLDDSGMPKDRFSAEMPDATLATLKIQPSEPRDSAVYFCASGTAFQWKSSEQFFGPGTRLTVL.

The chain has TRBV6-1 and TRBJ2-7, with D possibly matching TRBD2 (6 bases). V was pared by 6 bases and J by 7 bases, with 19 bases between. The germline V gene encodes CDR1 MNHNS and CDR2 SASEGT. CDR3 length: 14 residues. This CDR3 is CASRETRNGREQYF. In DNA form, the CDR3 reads TGTGCCAGCAGGGAGACTAGGAACGGGCGAGAGCAGTACTTC.

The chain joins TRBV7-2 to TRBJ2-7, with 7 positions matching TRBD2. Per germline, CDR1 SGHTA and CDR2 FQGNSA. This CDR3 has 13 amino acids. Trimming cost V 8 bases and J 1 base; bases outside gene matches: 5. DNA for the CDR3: TGTGCCAGCGGGAGGGCCTTTTCCTACGAGCAGTACTTC. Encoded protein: CASGRAFSYEQYF. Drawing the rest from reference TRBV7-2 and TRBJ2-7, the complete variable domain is GAGVSQSPSNKVTEKGKDVELRCDPISGHTALYWYRQSLGQGLEFLIYFQGNSAPDKSGLPSDRFSAERTGGSVSTLTIQRTQQEDSAVYLCASGRAFSYEQYFGPGTRLTVT.

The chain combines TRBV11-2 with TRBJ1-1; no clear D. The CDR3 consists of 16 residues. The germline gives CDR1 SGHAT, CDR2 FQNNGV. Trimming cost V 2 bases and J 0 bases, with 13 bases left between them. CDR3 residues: CASSLLSGDMNTEAFF. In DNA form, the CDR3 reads TGTGCCAGCAGCTTATTATCCGGGGATATGAACACTGAAGCTTTCTTT.

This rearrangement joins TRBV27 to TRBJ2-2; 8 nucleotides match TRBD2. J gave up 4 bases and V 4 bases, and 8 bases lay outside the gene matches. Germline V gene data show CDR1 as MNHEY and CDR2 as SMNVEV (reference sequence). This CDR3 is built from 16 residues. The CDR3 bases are TGTGCCAGCAGTTGGGCCTTCCTAGCGGGCACCGGGGAGCTGTTTTTT. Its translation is CASSWAFLAGTGELFF.